This TCR beta chain appears in the sequencing data of a study of cytomegalovirus exposure and HLA in healthy donors. The wider study: Among 150 million to 200 million T cells, an earlier analysis found 117 million unique TCR beta sequences.

Researchers ran the PCR with 60 Vbeta and 13 Jbeta primers. Only in-frame clones appear in the TCRdb table, and some are missing; sequencing was by immunoSEQ multiplex PCR. The data contain around 150,000 clones, 75% to 85% of them seen just once; the ten biggest clones take up 3.5%. Sample: PBMCs. The receptor was isolated from a human donor in good health.

The CDR3 sequence: CASSSRDREKETQYF. The CDR3 DNA reads as TGTGCCAGCAGCTCCCGGGACAGGGAAAAAGAGACCCAGTACTTC. The rearrangement joins TRBV5-4 to TRBJ2-5; TRBD1 agrees at 9 bases. This CDR3 region has 15 residues. V was pared by 3 bases and J by 3 bases, with 6 bases of the junction left unmatched. Germline CDR1 and CDR2: SGHNT and YYREEE (reference sequence).